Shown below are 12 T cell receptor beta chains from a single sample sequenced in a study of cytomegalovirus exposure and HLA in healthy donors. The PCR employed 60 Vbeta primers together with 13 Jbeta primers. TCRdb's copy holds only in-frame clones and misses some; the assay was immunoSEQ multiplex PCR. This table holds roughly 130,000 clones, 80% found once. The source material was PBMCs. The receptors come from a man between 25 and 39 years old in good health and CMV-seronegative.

The CDR3 loop is CASSLGQAKGETQYF. DNA of the CDR3: TGTGCCAGCAGCCTAGGACAGGCGAAAGGAGAGACCCAGTACTTC. V usage is TRBV11-2 and J usage is TRBJ2-5; 7 bases agree with TRBD1. V shed 5 bases and J 4 bases; nucleotides not matched to a gene: 10. This CDR3 has 15 residues. CDR1 and CDR2 from the germline V gene are SGHAT and FQNNGV.

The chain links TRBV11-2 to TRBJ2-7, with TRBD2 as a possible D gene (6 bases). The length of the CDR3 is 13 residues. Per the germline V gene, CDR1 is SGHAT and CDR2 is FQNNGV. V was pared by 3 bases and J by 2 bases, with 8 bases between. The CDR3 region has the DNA TGTGCCAGCAGCTTCGGGGGAGCCTACGAGCAGTACTTC. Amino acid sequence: CASSFGGAYEQYF.

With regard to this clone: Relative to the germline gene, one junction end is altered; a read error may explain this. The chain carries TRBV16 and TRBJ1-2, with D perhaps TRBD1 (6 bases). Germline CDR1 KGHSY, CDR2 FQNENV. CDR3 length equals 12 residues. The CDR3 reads CASSHLAGATHF. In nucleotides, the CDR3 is TGTGCCAGCAGCCACCTGGCAGGGGCGACCCACTTC.

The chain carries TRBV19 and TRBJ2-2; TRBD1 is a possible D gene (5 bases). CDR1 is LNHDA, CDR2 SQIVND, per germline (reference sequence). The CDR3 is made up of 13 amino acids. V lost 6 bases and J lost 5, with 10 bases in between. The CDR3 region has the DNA TGTGCCAGTAGCAGGGATAGAACCGGGGAGCTGTTTTTT. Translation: CASSRDRTGELFF.

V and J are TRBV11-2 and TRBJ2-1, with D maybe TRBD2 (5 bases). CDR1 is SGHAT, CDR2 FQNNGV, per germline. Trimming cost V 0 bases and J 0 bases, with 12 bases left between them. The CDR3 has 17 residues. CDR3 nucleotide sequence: TGTGCCAGCAGCTTAGATCCCACGGGAAGCTCCTACAATGAGCAGTTCTTC. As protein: CASSLDPTGSSYNEQFF.

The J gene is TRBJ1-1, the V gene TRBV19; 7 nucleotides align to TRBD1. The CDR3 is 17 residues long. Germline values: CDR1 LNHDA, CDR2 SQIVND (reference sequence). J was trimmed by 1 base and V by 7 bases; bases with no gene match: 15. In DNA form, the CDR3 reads TGTGCCAGTATCCCGGGGGGGTTGAGGGACAGGAACACTGAAGCTTTCTTT. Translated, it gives CASIPGGLRDRNTEAFF.

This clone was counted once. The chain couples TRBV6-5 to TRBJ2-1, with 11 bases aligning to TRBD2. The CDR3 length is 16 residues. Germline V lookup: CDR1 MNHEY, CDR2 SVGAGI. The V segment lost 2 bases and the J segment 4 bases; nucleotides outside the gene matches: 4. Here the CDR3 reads CASSYRTSGLYNEQFF. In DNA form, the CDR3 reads TGTGCCAGCAGTTACCGGACTAGCGGGCTATACAATGAGCAGTTCTTC.

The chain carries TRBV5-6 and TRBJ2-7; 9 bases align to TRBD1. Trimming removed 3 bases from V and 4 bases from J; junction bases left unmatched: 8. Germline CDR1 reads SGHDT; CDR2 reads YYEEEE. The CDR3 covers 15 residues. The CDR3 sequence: CASSSGTGLFYEQYF. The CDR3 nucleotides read TGTGCCAGCAGCTCGGGGACAGGGCTATTTTACGAGCAGTACTTC.

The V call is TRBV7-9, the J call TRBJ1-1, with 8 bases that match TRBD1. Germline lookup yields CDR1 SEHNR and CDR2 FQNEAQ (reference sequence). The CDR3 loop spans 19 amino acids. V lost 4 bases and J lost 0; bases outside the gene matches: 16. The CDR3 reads CASSWTVLGRGRVNTEAFF. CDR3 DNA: TGTGCCAGCAGCTGGACGGTGTTGGGCAGGGGGCGCGTGAACACTGAAGCTTTCTTT.

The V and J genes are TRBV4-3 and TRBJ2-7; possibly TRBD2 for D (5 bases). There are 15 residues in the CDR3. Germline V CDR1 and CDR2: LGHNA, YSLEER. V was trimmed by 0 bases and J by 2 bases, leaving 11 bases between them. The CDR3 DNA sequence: TGCGCCAGCAGCCAAGATGTAGGGCGGGCCTACGAGCAGTACTTC. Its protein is CASSQDVGRAYEQYF.

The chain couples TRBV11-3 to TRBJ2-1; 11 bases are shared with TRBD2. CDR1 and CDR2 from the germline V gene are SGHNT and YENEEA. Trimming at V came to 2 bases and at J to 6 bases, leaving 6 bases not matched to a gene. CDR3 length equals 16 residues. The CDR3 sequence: CASSLLLGLAVNEQFF. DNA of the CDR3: TGTGCCAGCAGCTTATTGTTGGGACTAGCGGTCAATGAGCAGTTCTTC.

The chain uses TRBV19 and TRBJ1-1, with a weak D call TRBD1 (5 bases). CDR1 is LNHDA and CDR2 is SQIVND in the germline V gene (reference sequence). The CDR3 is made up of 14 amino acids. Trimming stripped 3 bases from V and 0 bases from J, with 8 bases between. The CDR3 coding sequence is TGTGCCAGTAGTATCAGGGTAGTGAACACTGAAGCTTTCTTT. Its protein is CASSIRVVNTEAFF.